This TCR beta chain emerged from a study of blood T cell repertoires in COVID-19. Study-wide context: Sites in the United States, Italy and Spain provided acute and convalescent COVID-19 samples.

With 7 bases removed from V and 5 bases from J, the gap between germline ends came to 9 bases. The length of the CDR3 is 12 residues. Germline V gives CDR1 WNHNN, CDR2 SYGVQD (reference sequence). In Seattle, patients joined the study during active infection and were tracked longitudinally. Original processing notes: Nucleated cell number was recorded as an estimate derived from reference gene primer amplification. Using immunoSEQ multiplex PCR, the repertoire was profiled, and TCRdb retains in-frame clones only, with some absent. V and J calls and clone size follow that table, whereas D and trimming were derived from the DNA. The table lists more than 150,000 clones, around nine tenths of them singletons, with approximately 13% in the top ten.

The sequence derives from a woman in her 70s with COVID-19, enrolled during active disease. The sample was peripheral blood. V gene TRBV10-1 combines with J gene TRBJ1-5; the D gene is possibly TRBD1 (5 bases). Here the CDR3 DNA reads TGCGCCAGCAACTGGGGGGATCAGCCCCAGCATTTT. Translating gives CASNWGDQPQHF.